The 26 T cell receptor beta chains below come from one sample, sequenced in a study of PD-1 blockade in mismatch repair-deficient tumors. Clones were sequenced by immunoSEQ multiplex PCR, and TCRdb holds only the in-frame ones, with some missing. The table records about 25,000 clones, 65% to 85% of them present only once. Here the sequenced sample was PBMCs, taken before pembrolizumab treatment. The receptors shown here come from an adult with mismatch repair-deficient cancer.

The chain joins TRBV14 to TRBJ1-6; 10 nucleotides line up with TRBD1. Germline values: CDR1 SGHDN, CDR2 FVKESK. The CDR3 is 17 residues long. With 3 bases clipped from V and 8 bases from J, the junction kept 10 bases outside the gene matches. CDR3 nucleotides: TGTGCCAGCAGCCACCGGGACAGGGGTGATCGAGATTCACCCCTCCACTTT. Translation gives CASSHRDRGDRDSPLHF.

The chain combines TRBV21-1 with TRBJ2-7; the table's D call of TRBD1 was not tested on the DNA. TRBV21-1 is deemed a pseudogene. This CDR3 is 15 amino acids long. CDR3 sequence (DNA): TGTGCCAGCAGCCTAATGGGGGCATCGGTCTACGAGCAGTACTTC. Amino acids: CASSLMGASVYEQYF.

This sequence joins TRBV9 and TRBJ2-5; 9 bases align to TRBD2. CDR1 SGDLS and CDR2 YYNGEE come from the germline V gene. Losses at the gene ends were 4 bases for V and 1 base for J; bases not matched to a gene: 2. CDR3 length equals 14 residues. This chain's CDR3 is CASSLTSGQETQYF. CDR3 nucleotides: TGTGCCAGCAGCTTGACTAGCGGCCAAGAGACCCAGTACTTC.

This sequence joins TRBV2 and TRBJ2-3; possible D gene TRBD2, 7 bases. The CDR3 length is 14 residues. Deletions cut 9 bases from V and 1 base from J, with 14 bases between. Germline values: CDR1 SNHLY, CDR2 FYNNEI. The CDR3 spells CASGGALGTDTQYF. The CDR3, as DNA: TGTGCCAGTGGGGGGGCGCTCGGCACAGATACGCAGTATTTT. Full variable domain (rest looked up from reference TRBV2 and TRBJ2-3): EPEVTQTPSHQVTQMGQEVILRCVPISNHLYFYWYRQILGQKVEFLVSFYNNEISEKSEIFDDQFSVERPDGSNFTLKIRSTKLEDSAMYFCASGGALGTDTQYFGPGTRLTVL.

This chain joins TRBV5-1 and TRBJ2-3; 9 bases line up with TRBD2. The germline CDR1 and CDR2 sequences are SGHRS and YFSETQ. The CDR3 is 16 amino acids. The trim removed 0 bases at V and 0 bases at J, leaving 2 bases unmatched. Here the CDR3 reads CASSLGLAASTDTQYF. CDR3 sequence (DNA): TGCGCCAGCAGCTTGGGACTAGCGGCTAGCACAGATACGCAGTATTTT.

The chain is built from TRBV10-3 and TRBJ1-5; possibly TRBD1 for D (6 bases). Germline CDR1 and CDR2: ENHRY and SYGVKD. CDR3 length equals 17 residues. Between the trimmed V and J ends, which lost 0 bases and 2 bases, there was a span of 14 bases. CDR3 residues: CAISESMGARGNQPQHF. CDR3 sequence (DNA): TGTGCCATCAGTGAGTCGATGGGGGCGCGGGGCAATCAGCCCCAGCATTTT.

The chain employs TRBV5-1 and TRBJ2-1; 7 bases fit TRBD2. The germline CDR1 and CDR2 sequences are SGHRS and YFSETQ. The CDR3 length is 18 residues. V was clipped by 3 bases and J by 3 bases; unmatched bases: 15. In DNA, the CDR3 is TGCGCCAGCAGCTCACAATCCGGGTGGCTAGCGGACTACAATGAGCAGTTCTTC. Translated, it gives CASSSQSGWLADYNEQFF.

The chain couples TRBV2 to TRBJ2-4, with D perhaps TRBD1 (6 bases). This CDR3 comprises 16 residues. The germline V and J ends were trimmed by 6 bases and 1 base, with 16 bases remaining between them. CDR1 is SNHLY and CDR2 is FYNNEI in the germline V gene. In DNA form, the CDR3 reads TGTGCCAGCAGCCGGACAGCCCTCGACGCCAAAAACATTCAGTACTTC. Its protein product is CASSRTALDAKNIQYF.

The V call is TRBV28, the J call TRBJ1-2; 7 nucleotides align to TRBD1. This CDR3 has 14 residues. With V trimmed by 3 bases and J by 4 bases, 5 bases remained unmatched. Germline-derived CDR1 and CDR2 are MDHEN and SYDVKM. CDR3 loop: CASSFGGGVYGYTF. The DNA of the CDR3 is TGTGCCAGCAGTTTCGGAGGGGGCGTCTATGGCTACACCTTC.

J is TRBJ2-5 and V is TRBV10-2; 10 positions match TRBD2. Per germline, CDR1 WSHSY and CDR2 SAAADI. This CDR3 spans 14 amino acids. Trimming took 6 bases from V and 1 from J; bases not matched to a gene: 2. The CDR3 reads CASSPSGSQETQYF. For the CDR3, the DNA is TGCGCCAGCAGCCCTAGCGGGAGCCAAGAGACCCAGTACTTC.

The chain carries TRBV7-8 and TRBJ2-5; TRBD1 aligns across 10 bases. The V segment lost 5 bases and the J segment 3 bases; nucleotides outside the gene matches: 6. The CDR3 has 15 amino acids. Germline values: CDR1 SGHVS, CDR2 FQNEAQ. In nucleotides, the CDR3 is TGTGCCAGCAGCCAGGCCGGGACAGGGGAAGAGACCCAGTACTTC. Its protein is CASSQAGTGEETQYF.

This clone has more than one count but fewer than ten. This chain connects TRBV27 to TRBJ2-7, with 8 positions matching TRBD1. CDR3 size: 15 residues. The V gene's germline CDR1 is MNHEY and CDR2 SMNVEV (reference sequence). Trimming took 3 bases from V and 2 from J; bases not matched to a gene: 6. The CDR3 DNA sequence: TGTGCCAGCAGTTTTTCGGACAGGGCTACCTACGAGCAGTACTTC. Translated, it gives CASSFSDRATYEQYF.

The J gene is TRBJ2-2, the V gene TRBV6-1; tentative D call: TRBD2 (6 bases). This CDR3 has 14 amino acids. The V end was cut by 6 bases, the J end by 3 bases, with 11 bases between. CDR1 MNHNS and CDR2 SASEGT come from the germline V gene. The CDR3 loop is CASRRDGHTGELFF. The CDR3 coding sequence is TGTGCCAGCAGGCGGGACGGACACACCGGGGAGCTGTTTTTT.

This chain's CDR3 is CASSATSGPPYEQYF. The CDR3 DNA reads TGTGCCAGCAGCGCGACTAGCGGACCACCCTACGAGCAGTACTTC. The chain recombines TRBV7-9 with TRBJ2-7; TRBD2 aligns across 9 bases. CDR3 length: 15 residues. Per germline, CDR1 SEHNR and CDR2 FQNEAQ (reference sequence). V lost 5 bases, J lost 2 bases, and 7 bases stayed unmatched. Variable domain in full (rest from reference TRBV7-9 and TRBJ2-7): DTGVSQNPRHKITKRGQNVTFRCDPISEHNRLYWYRQTLGQGPEFLTYFQNEAQLEKSRLLSDRFSAERPKGSFSTLEIQRTEQGDSAMYLCASSATSGPPYEQYFGPGTRLTVT.

This chain connects TRBV6-1 to TRBJ2-1, with unresolved D. Trimming removed 6 bases at V and 10 bases at J, with 19 bases between. Germline V gene data show CDR1 as MNHNS and CDR2 as SASEGT. The CDR3 consists of 14 residues. The CDR3 sequence: CASREFLLGSEQFF. DNA for the CDR3: TGTGCCAGCAGAGAATTTCTCCTCGGTTCCGAGCAGTTCTTC.

The V call is TRBV2, the J call TRBJ2-1; 11 positions match TRBD2. V was clipped by 6 bases and J by 5 bases; unmatched bases: 3. Per germline, CDR1 SNHLY and CDR2 FYNNEI. This CDR3 spans 14 amino acids. CDR3 nucleotide sequence: TGTGCCAGCAGGCGGACTAGCGGGCACAATGAGCAGTTCTTC. It yields the protein CASRRTSGHNEQFF.

The CDR3 bases are TGTGCCAGCAGTTTATCTCTACTAACTAGCGGGAATCTCCCAGAGACCCAGTACTTC. Protein sequence: CASSLSLLTSGNLPETQYF. This rearrangement joins TRBV27 to TRBJ2-5, with 10 bases lining up with TRBD2. The CDR3 totals 19 residues. The J segment lost 4 bases and the V segment lost 0 bases, leaving 14 bases of the junction unmatched. Per the germline V gene, CDR1 is MNHEY and CDR2 is SMNVEV (reference sequence).

This chain links TRBV19 with TRBJ1-1; D is unresolved. The CDR3 spans 14 residues. V shed 2 bases and J shed 0 bases, with 7 bases lying between them. Germline assignment: CDR1 LNHDA and CDR2 SQIVND (reference sequence). CDR3 protein: CASSISRVNTEAFF. The CDR3 DNA reads as TGTGCCAGTAGTATATCAAGAGTGAACACTGAAGCTTTCTTT.

The chain has TRBV2 and TRBJ2-3, with D maybe TRBD1 (5 bases). The V gene's germline CDR1 is SNHLY and CDR2 FYNNEI. Trimming removed 6 bases from V and 2 bases from J, with 9 bases in between. This CDR3 has 13 residues. CDR3 coding DNA: TGTGCCAGCAGCGACAGAACCACAGATACGCAGTATTTT. Translating it yields CASSDRTTDTQYF.

The chain joins TRBV28 to TRBJ2-3; 9 bases fit TRBD2. Germline CDR1 is MDHEN and CDR2 is SYDVKM. The V segment lost 3 bases and the J segment 4 bases; nucleotides outside the gene matches: 5. The CDR3 runs 15 residues. This CDR3 is CASSLGGRVADTQYF. CDR3 DNA: TGTGCCAGCAGTTTGGGCGGGAGGGTTGCAGATACGCAGTATTTT.

The chain couples TRBV28 to TRBJ2-7; TRBD1 is a possible D gene (8 bases). This CDR3 is 14 amino acids long. Looked up from germline, CDR1 is MDHEN and CDR2 is SYDVKM. The V gene lost 6 bases and the J gene lost 3 bases, with 15 bases spanning the gap. This CDR3 reads CASRTGGVVYEQYF. The CDR3 nucleotides are TGTGCCAGCAGAACAGGGGGGGTCGTCTACGAGCAGTACTTC. Looking up the rest from reference TRBV28 and TRBJ2-7 gives the full variable domain: DVKVTQSSRYLVKRTGEKVFLECVQDMDHENMFWYRQDPGLGLRLIYFSYDVKMKEKGDIPEGYSVSREKKERFSLILESASTNQTSMYLCASRTGGVVYEQYFGPGTRLTVT.

The chain has TRBV5-5 and TRBJ1-4, with 12 bases that match TRBD1. V dropped 4 bases and J dropped 0; count of bases not matched to a gene: 7. The CDR3 is made up of 18 amino acids. The germline V gene has CDR1 SGHKS and CDR2 YYEKEE (reference sequence). CDR3 amino acids: CASSLGTGGRSTNEKLFF. In DNA, the CDR3 is TGTGCCAGCAGCCTCGGGACAGGGGGCAGGTCAACTAATGAAAAACTGTTTTTT.

The J gene is TRBJ1-2, the V gene TRBV29-1; no clear D gene. The V end lost 0 bases, the J end lost 5 bases, and 13 bases lay between the germline ends. The CDR3 sequence is 14 residues long. Germline V CDR1 and CDR2: SQVTM, ANQGSEA. The CDR3 is CSVEEPGIRYGYTF. The CDR3 DNA follows: TGCAGCGTTGAAGAACCCGGGATACGTTATGGCTACACCTTC.

The chain has TRBV27 and TRBJ1-2, with D maybe TRBD1 (6 bases). Trimming cost V 6 bases and J 4 bases, with 18 bases left between them. The CDR3 is 15 residues long. Germline CDR1 and CDR2: MNHEY and SMNVEV (reference sequence). This CDR3 reads CASRMTGQTTYGYTF. The CDR3 DNA reads as TGTGCCAGCAGGATGACAGGCCAAACTACCTATGGCTACACCTTC.

CDR3 nucleotide sequence: TGTGCCAGCAGCCCCCGACTAGCGGGAGGATACAATGAGCAGTTCTTC. It translates to CASSPRLAGGYNEQFF. The chain joins TRBV9 to TRBJ2-1, with TRBD2 matching 13 bases. V dropped 4 bases and J dropped 4; count of bases not matched to a gene: 5. In germline, CDR1 is SGDLS, CDR2 YYNGEE. The CDR3 extends over 16 amino acids.

The genes are TRBV30 and TRBJ2-1; 9 nucleotides agree with TRBD2. The CDR3 length is 14 residues. CDR1 is GTSNPN and CDR2 is SVGIG in the germline V gene (reference sequence). The J segment lost 8 bases and the V segment lost 3 bases, leaving 8 bases of the junction unmatched. CDR3 coding DNA: TGTGCCTGGAGGAGCGGGAGGATGCAGGATGAGCAGTTCTTC. This gives the protein CAWRSGRMQDEQFF.